Judged by frequency, the clone carrying this TCR beta chain is medium-sized (0.01 to 0.1%). TRB was amplified from approximately 250 ng of peripheral blood genomic DNA per sample. This record comes from a study of T cell clusters in autoimmune cytopenias. One tube held mixed TRB-A and TRB-B primer pools for touch-down PCR. Each CDR3 protein gets one entry in TCRdb, which reprocessed the multiplex PCR reads and gives no DNA. The sample spans over 5,000 distinct CDR3 sequences; the ten largest clones claim more than 45%. The CDR3 totals 14 residues. Germline-derived CDR1 and CDR2 are SGHDT and YYEEEE. These same records also appear under a second study, on T cell repertoires in aging, cancer and after chemotherapy.

What was sequenced was peripheral blood. The V gene is TRBV5-6, the J gene TRBJ2-7; TCRdb's D gene call, TRBD1, goes unchecked for lack of DNA. This receptor was identified in a human donor in good health. CDR3 protein: CASSSEGQVYEQYF.